This TCR beta chain appears in the sequencing data of a study of T cell changes during pregnancy in multiple sclerosis. Generated by immunoSEQ multiplex PCR, the TCRdb table keeps only in-frame clones and is missing some. The data contain approximately 40,000 clones, 80% to 90% of them seen just once; the ten biggest clones take up 0.45% to 0.65%. Looked up from germline, CDR1 is SGHTA and CDR2 is FQGTGA. The CDR3 is 17 residues long. V was pared by 5 bases and J by 6 bases, with 18 bases of the junction left unmatched. This rearrangement joins TRBV7-3 to TRBJ1-1, with TRBD1 matching 7 bases. Sequenced material: CD4+ T cells from peripheral blood mononuclear cells, taken in the first trimester of pregnancy. The clonotype originates from a female donor with multiple sclerosis, enrolled in a pregnancy study. This CDR3 is CASSPSGGGNARAEAFF. CDR3 coding DNA: TGTGCCAGCAGCCCCTCGGGAGGGGGCAATGCTAGGGCTGAAGCTTTCTTT.